This T cell receptor (beta chain) was captured by sequencing in a study of identical twins. Findings and caveats of the study: For out-of-frame alpha sequences shared by twins, low generation probability was in excess. The same donors were not followed; conclusions instead depended on cross-sectional statistical analysis. The more abundant beta clonotypes in cord blood had fewer insertions, and memory repertoires did not show this.

The CDR3 is 14 amino acids. Trimming left V 2 bases short and J 6 bases short, with 14 bases between. The germline CDR1 and CDR2 sequences are SEHNR and FQNEAQ (reference sequence). Details on this clonotype: Its antigen remains unidentified.

Addition of a universal primer site occurred through template switching, and cDNA carried unique molecular identifiers. TCRdb fed the 5' RACE reads into MiXCR, producing one record per CDR3 protein. The sample lists roughly 230,000 distinct CDR3 sequences; roughly 8.7% were seen once. These same records also appear under a second study, on yellow fever vaccine responses in identical twins.

The clonotype comes from a woman younger than 30 in good health. The specimen was CD8+ T cells sorted from blood. V gene TRBV7-9 combines with J gene TRBJ2-7; D perhaps matches TRBD2 (5 bases). The CDR3 DNA is TGTGCCAGCAGCTTAAGGGCTGCCGAGGGCGAGCAGTACTTC. Encoded protein: CASSLRAAEGEQYF.